Shown below are 32 T cell receptor beta chains from a single sample sequenced in a study of blood T cell repertoires in COVID-19. Method: immunoSEQ multiplex PCR; TCRdb's copy keeps in-frame clones and lacks some. The sample has about 350,000 clones, over 75% seen once. The specimen sequenced was PBMCs or T cells enriched from blood (not recorded which). Source of these receptors: a woman aged 25-40 years who had recovered from COVID-19.

For the CDR3, the DNA is TGTGCCAGCAGCGTTTGGTCAGGAGGGAACACTGAAGCTTTCTTT. This sequence encodes CASSVWSGGNTEAFF. V and J are TRBV9 and TRBJ1-1; D call uncertain. The germline V gene has CDR1 SGDLS and CDR2 YYNGEE. The CDR3 sequence is 15 residues long. V dropped 2 bases and J dropped 1 base, with 12 bases sitting between them.

The gene calls are TRBV24-1 and TRBJ1-1, with TRBD1 as a possible D gene (5 bases). The V end lost 4 bases, the J end lost 4 bases, and 9 bases lay between the germline ends. The CDR3 is 13 residues long. CDR1 and CDR2 from the germline V gene are KGHDR and SFDVKD. CDR3 nucleotide sequence: TGTGCCACCAGTGACAATACAGGCACTGAAGCTTTCTTT. Translating gives CATSDNTGTEAFF.

V gene TRBV24-1 combines with J gene TRBJ2-1; a weak D match, TRBD1 (5 bases). The V end was cut by 4 bases, the J end by 2 bases, with 11 bases between. The CDR3 extends over 15 amino acids. Germline CDR1 is KGHDR and CDR2 is SFDVKD. CDR3 bases: TGTGCCACCAGTGAGTCAGGGCGACCCTACAATGAGCAGTTCTTC. Its translation: CATSESGRPYNEQFF.

This rearrangement joins TRBV30 to TRBJ1-1; 8 bases are shared with TRBD1. Germline loops: CDR1 GTSNPN, CDR2 SVGIG (reference sequence). The CDR3 is made up of 14 amino acids. The V segment lost 2 bases and the J segment 4 bases; nucleotides outside the gene matches: 6. The CDR3 protein is CAWSWTGRGTEAFF. In DNA, the CDR3 is TGTGCCTGGAGTTGGACAGGGCGGGGCACTGAAGCTTTCTTT.

This rearrangement joins TRBV10-3 to TRBJ2-2; maybe TRBD2 (6 bases). Trimming took off 10 bases at V and 3 bases at J, with 12 bases between the two ends. Germline V lookup: CDR1 ENHRY, CDR2 SYGVKD. This CDR3 has 13 amino acids. The CDR3: CASGDSDTGELFF. The CDR3 DNA is TGTGCCAGCGGGGACTCTGACACCGGGGAGCTGTTTTTT.

The chain couples TRBV7-3 to TRBJ1-6, with 7 bases lining up with TRBD1. The length of the CDR3 is 13 residues. J gave up 8 bases and V 5 bases, and 3 bases lay outside the gene matches. The germline gives CDR1 SGHTA, CDR2 FQGTGA. The CDR3 DNA reads TGTGCCAGCAGCACAGGACAGGATTCACCCCTCCACTTT. Protein: CASSTGQDSPLHF.

The V call is TRBV4-2, the J call TRBJ1-2; weak D call: TRBD1 (5 bases). Trimming cost V 4 bases and J 8 bases, with 20 bases left between them. The CDR3 sequence is 15 residues long. Germline V CDR1 and CDR2: LGHNA, YNFKEQ. The CDR3 coding sequence is TGTGCCAGCAGCCTTTCCCGGGGGTCGGCTGAGGGCTACACCTTC. This sequence encodes CASSLSRGSAEGYTF.

The chain couples TRBV9 to TRBJ1-1, with TRBD1 identical over 8 bases. J was trimmed by 10 bases and V by 0 bases; bases with no gene match: 8. CDR3 length: 14 residues. The germline V gene encodes CDR1 SGDLS and CDR2 YYNGEE. CDR3 in DNA: TGTGCCAGCAGCGTAGCTACCACAGGGGGGGGAGCTTTCTTT. Translating it yields CASSVATTGGGAFF.

The chain combines TRBV6-5 with TRBJ1-1; D is possibly TRBD1 (6 bases). Germline V gene sequence: CDR1 MNHEY, CDR2 SVGAGI. CDR3 length equals 14 residues. Trimming pared 7 bases from V and 4 bases from J, leaving 16 bases between. The CDR3 region is CASTYRRGGTEAFF. The CDR3 DNA follows: TGTGCCAGCACCTACCGGAGAGGGGGCACTGAAGCTTTCTTT.

V gene TRBV27 combines with J gene TRBJ1-1; perhaps TRBD1 as D (5 bases). V was shortened by 4 bases and J by 0 bases, with 9 bases between the two germline ends. The CDR3 loop spans 14 amino acids. In germline, CDR1 is MNHEY, CDR2 SMNVEV (reference sequence). CDR3 DNA sequence: TGTGCCAGCAGTTCGGGGGTTCTGAACACTGAAGCTTTCTTT. Encoded protein: CASSSGVLNTEAFF.

This clone was observed a few times. This chain uses TRBV10-3 with TRBJ1-1; D gene unclear. CDR1 ENHRY and CDR2 SYGVKD come from the germline V gene. The CDR3 totals 17 residues. V lost 10 bases, J lost 7 bases, and 31 bases lay in between. The CDR3 region has the DNA TGTGCCACCAGCATAACAGCTGACGCCTCAATGGCTATTGAAGCTTTCTTT. Translated: CATSITADASMAIEAFF.

V gene TRBV20-1 combines with J gene TRBJ2-5; D is ambiguous. Germline CDR1 DFQATT, CDR2 SNEGSKA (reference sequence). CDR3 length equals 10 residues. Trimming pared 4 bases from V and 2 bases from J, leaving 2 bases between. The CDR3 reads CSAIQETQYF. The CDR3 nucleotides read TGCAGTGCTATACAAGAGACCCAGTACTTC.

This sequence joins TRBV15 and TRBJ2-1, with D perhaps TRBD2 (7 bases). The V and J ends lost 1 base and 8 bases respectively, with 15 bases between them. Germline values: CDR1 LNHNV, CDR2 YYDKDF (reference sequence). The CDR3 length is 15 residues. The CDR3 is CATSRGGGLGDEQFF. CDR3 bases: TGTGCCACCAGCAGAGGGGGGGGGCTTGGAGATGAGCAGTTCTTC.

The chain combines TRBV5-6 with TRBJ2-3, with 7 bases that match TRBD1. Looked up from germline, CDR1 is SGHDT and CDR2 is YYEEEE. J gave up 5 bases and V 4 bases, and 16 bases lay outside the gene matches. The CDR3 has 17 amino acids. This CDR3 reads CASSMGQTPAIGDTQYF. The DNA for the CDR3 is TGTGCCAGCAGCATGGGACAGACTCCGGCCATCGGAGATACGCAGTATTTT.

This clone was picked up a small number of times. The chain links TRBV3-1 (or the pseudogene TRBV3-2) to TRBJ2-7; D remains ambiguous. The germline V gene encodes CDR1 LGHDT and CDR2 YNNKEL (reference sequence). The CDR3 loop spans 16 amino acids. V lost 0 bases and J lost 0, with 12 bases in between. CDR3: CASSQDLGTRSYEQYF. In DNA, the CDR3 is TGTGCCAGCAGCCAAGACTTGGGCACTCGCTCCTACGAGCAGTACTTC.

J is TRBJ1-2 and V is TRBV9; 9 positions match TRBD1. The germline V gene encodes CDR1 SGDLS and CDR2 YYNGEE. CDR3 size: 15 residues. With 0 bases clipped from V and 3 bases from J, the junction kept 3 bases outside the gene matches. This CDR3 is CASSVEGQGYYGYTF. In DNA, the CDR3 is TGTGCCAGCAGCGTAGAGGGACAGGGCTACTATGGCTACACCTTC.

V usage is TRBV18 and J usage is TRBJ1-5; 7 bases match TRBD1. The CDR3 is 17 amino acids. Germline V gene lookup returns CDR1 KGHSH and CDR2 LQKENI. With 2 bases clipped from V and 11 bases from J, the junction kept 18 bases outside the gene matches. The CDR3 coding sequence is TGTGCCAGCTCACCAGGCTTTACAGGGGCCCTTGCAGTGGCCCAGCATTTT. As protein: CASSPGFTGALAVAQHF. Complete variable domain (other parts from reference TRBV18 and TRBJ1-5): NAGVMQNPRHLVRRRGQEARLRCSPMKGHSHVYWYRQLPEEGLKFMVYLQKENIIDESGMPKERFSAEFPKEGPSILRIQQVVRGDSAAYFCASSPGFTGALAVAQHFGDGTRLSIL.

J is TRBJ2-1 and V is TRBV3-1 (or the pseudogene TRBV3-2); 14 bases agree with TRBD2. This CDR3 is built from 17 residues. J gave up 15 bases and V 3 bases, and 16 bases lay outside the gene matches. Germline V gene lookup returns CDR1 LGHDT and CDR2 YNNKEL (reference sequence). CDR3 DNA: TGTGCCAGCAGCCAGCCGGGACTAGCGGGGGCCCTCACAAGGGTGTTCTTC. It translates to CASSQPGLAGALTRVFF.

The chain couples TRBV27 to TRBJ2-1, with TRBD2 identical over 10 bases. CDR1 and CDR2 (germline): MNHEY, SMNVEV (reference sequence). This CDR3 spans 15 amino acids. V was clipped by 4 bases and J by 7 bases; unmatched bases: 7. The CDR3 DNA follows: TGTGCCAGCAGTTCGGGGACTAGCGTGCGTAATGAGCAGTTCTTC. This translates into CASSSGTSVRNEQFF.

The chain employs TRBV29-1 and TRBJ2-5, with 7 positions matching TRBD1. Germline-derived CDR1 and CDR2 are SQVTM and ANQGSEA. The V segment lost 2 bases and the J segment 3 bases; nucleotides outside the gene matches: 3. The CDR3 contains 13 residues. The CDR3 here is CSVEKTGKETQYF. CDR3 bases: TGCAGCGTTGAAAAGACAGGGAAAGAGACCCAGTACTTC.

The V call is TRBV4-1, the J call TRBJ2-7; 9 bases align to TRBD1. CDR3 length: 15 amino acids. Germline V gene data show CDR1 as MGHRA and CDR2 as YSYEKL. Unmatched junction bases numbered 11, after V lost 6 bases and J lost 5 bases. CDR3 sequence: CASSFLQGAGNEQYF. DNA of the CDR3: TGCGCCAGCAGTTTCCTACAGGGGGCCGGGAACGAGCAGTACTTC.

The genes are TRBV11-1 and TRBJ1-4, with D hard to call. V lost 0 bases, J lost 8 bases, and 13 bases lay in between. The CDR3 has 15 residues. Germline V gives CDR1 SGHAT, CDR2 FQDESV (reference sequence). This CDR3 reads CASSLALGKGEKLFF. The CDR3 region has the DNA TGTGCCAGCAGCTTAGCGCTCGGGAAAGGAGAAAAACTGTTTTTT.

This clone turned up a few times. Here the CDR3 DNA reads TGTGCCTGGAGTCGCGACACAGGGGAACAGCCCCAGCATTTT. Translating it yields CAWSRDTGEQPQHF. The chain employs TRBV30 and TRBJ1-5, with 7 positions matching TRBD1. Germline V gives CDR1 GTSNPN, CDR2 SVGIG (reference sequence). The CDR3 sequence is 14 residues long. V was pared by 2 bases and J by 7 bases, with 8 bases of the junction left unmatched.

This rearrangement joins TRBV19 to TRBJ2-7, with 10 bases lining up with TRBD2. V gave up 2 bases and J gave up 4 bases; unmatched junction bases: 5. The CDR3 runs to 15 residues. Germline CDR1 reads LNHDA; CDR2 reads SQIVND (reference sequence). CDR3 nucleotides: TGTGCCAGTAGTATACTAGCGGGAGAGGTATACGAGCAGTACTTC. Protein product: CASSILAGEVYEQYF.

The chain links TRBV3-1 (or the pseudogene TRBV3-2) to TRBJ2-5; 9 nucleotides line up with TRBD2. The V and J ends lost 0 bases and 3 bases, in that order; junction bases with no gene match: 11. CDR1 is LGHDT and CDR2 is YNNKEL in the germline V gene (reference sequence). The length of the CDR3 is 18 residues. The CDR3 here is CASSQDRSAGGLKETQYF. In nucleotides, the CDR3 is TGTGCCAGCAGCCAAGATCGCAGCGCGGGGGGGTTAAAAGAGACCCAGTACTTC.

Note on this clone: The sample has other DNA sequences that encode this CDR3 too. V is TRBV5-1 and J is TRBJ1-1, with D possibly TRBD1 on 5 matching bases. This CDR3 region has 13 residues. Looked up from germline, CDR1 is SGHRS and CDR2 is YFSETQ. Trimming took 4 bases from V and 2 from J, leaving 9 bases between them. DNA for the CDR3: TGCGCCAGCAGCGACCAGGGTAACACTGAAGCTTTCTTT. This sequence encodes CASSDQGNTEAFF.

This clone was seen a single time. In DNA form, the CDR3 reads TGTGCCAGCAGCGTGGGGCTTGGGACGGGGGACACTGAAGCTTTCTTT. Translated, it gives CASSVGLGTGDTEAFF. The chain joins TRBV9 to TRBJ1-1; TRBD1 is a possible D gene (5 bases). Germline V gene data show CDR1 as SGDLS and CDR2 as YYNGEE. Trimming left V 2 bases short and J 3 bases short, with 17 bases between. This CDR3 is built from 16 residues.

This sequence joins TRBV5-4 and TRBJ1-2, with 12 positions matching TRBD1. Germline V gives CDR1 SGHNT, CDR2 YYREEE (reference sequence). The trim removed 4 bases at V and 4 bases at J, leaving 11 bases unmatched. The CDR3 is made up of 17 amino acids. The CDR3 sequence is CASSPGGDRGLGYGYTF. In DNA form, the CDR3 reads TGTGCCAGCAGCCCGGGGGGGGACAGGGGGCTCGGCTATGGCTACACCTTC.

The chain joins TRBV7-6 to TRBJ2-7; 11 bases are a match to TRBD2. This CDR3 is 16 amino acids long. Germline V lookup: CDR1 SGHVS, CDR2 FNYEAQ. The V segment lost 8 bases and the J segment 0 bases; nucleotides outside the gene matches: 9. The CDR3 protein is CASGEGTSGYSYEQYF. The CDR3 DNA follows: TGTGCCAGCGGAGAAGGGACTAGCGGTTACTCCTACGAGCAGTACTTC. Combining the CDR3 with reference TRBV7-6 and TRBJ2-7 gives the whole variable domain GAGVSQSPRYKVTKRGQDVALRCDPISGHVSLYWYRQALGQGPEFLTYFNYEAQQDKSGLPNDRFSAERPEGSISTLTIQRTEQRDSAMYRCASGEGTSGYSYEQYFGPGTRLTVT.

V and J are TRBV19 and TRBJ2-2; 8 bases line up with TRBD1. Germline CDR1 reads LNHDA; CDR2 reads SQIVND (reference sequence). The CDR3 is made up of 18 amino acids. Trimming took 3 bases from V and 4 from J; bases not matched to a gene: 13. The CDR3 DNA is TGTGCCAGTAGTATTGCAAACAGGGGGTGCTACTCCACCGGGGAGCTGTTTTTT. Translated: CASSIANRGCYSTGELFF. The full variable domain, its missing parts supplied by reference TRBV19 and TRBJ2-2, is DGGITQSPKYLFRKEGQNVTLSCEQNLNHDAMYWYRQDPGQGLRLIYYSQIVNDFQKGDIAEGYSVSREKKESFPLTVTSAQKNPTAFYLCASSIANRGCYSTGELFFGEGSRLTVL.

This clone has a single count. The chain carries TRBV11-3 and TRBJ2-1; 8 nucleotides match TRBD2. The length of the CDR3 is 14 residues. CDR1 is SGHNT, CDR2 YENEEA, per germline. Trimming at V came to 5 bases and at J to 7 bases, leaving 7 bases not matched to a gene. CDR3 bases: TGTGCCAGCAGCGCCGGGGGCGGGGGGAATGAGCAGTTCTTC. It codes for CASSAGGGGNEQFF.

The chain has TRBV24-1 and TRBJ2-1, with D perhaps TRBD2 (6 bases). V lost 0 bases and J 2 bases, leaving 16 bases between the germline ends. Germline V gene sequence: CDR1 KGHDR, CDR2 SFDVKD. The CDR3 is 18 residues long. As DNA, the CDR3 is TGTGCCACCAGTGATTTGGGGACGGGACCGGGAGCCTACAATGAGCAGTTCTTC. Translating it yields CATSDLGTGPGAYNEQFF.